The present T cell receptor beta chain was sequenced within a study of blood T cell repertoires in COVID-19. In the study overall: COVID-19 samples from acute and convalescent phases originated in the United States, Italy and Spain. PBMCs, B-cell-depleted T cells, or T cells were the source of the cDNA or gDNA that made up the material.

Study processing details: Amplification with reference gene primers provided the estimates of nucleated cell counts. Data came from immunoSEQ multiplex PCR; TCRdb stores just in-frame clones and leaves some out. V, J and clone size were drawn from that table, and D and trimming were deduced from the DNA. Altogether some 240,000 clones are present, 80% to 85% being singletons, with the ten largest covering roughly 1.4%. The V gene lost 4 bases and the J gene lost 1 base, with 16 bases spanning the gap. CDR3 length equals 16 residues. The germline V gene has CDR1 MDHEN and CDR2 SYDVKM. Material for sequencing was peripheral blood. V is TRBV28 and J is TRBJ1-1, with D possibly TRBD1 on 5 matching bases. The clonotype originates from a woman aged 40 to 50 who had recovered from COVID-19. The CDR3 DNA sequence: TGTGCCAGCAGTTCTCTCTTGGGGGGTGAGAACACTGAAGCTTTCTTT. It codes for CASSSLLGGENTEAFF. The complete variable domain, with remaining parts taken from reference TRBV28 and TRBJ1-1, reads DVKVTQSSRYLVKRTGEKVFLECVQDMDHENMFWYRQDPGLGLRLIYFSYDVKMKEKGDIPEGYSVSREKKERFSLILESASTNQTSMYLCASSSLLGGENTEAFFGQGTRLTVV.